Below, 12 T cell receptor beta chains from the same sample are listed, as sequenced in a study of blood T cell repertoires in COVID-19 (dated by TCRdb to 2018 to 2021). Library creation used the immunoSEQ multiplex PCR assay. Entries here come from immuneACCESS through TCRdb and include only in-frame sequences with V and J called. Some clones fail to appear in such tables; in the studies checked, an unresolved V gene covers under half of the shortfall, and the cause of the remainder is unknown. The sample table records 250,000 or so clones; approximately 86% of these occur just once. 1.5% to 2% of the sample is taken by the ten largest. The source material was peripheral blood. The receptors derive from a man under 40 with active or convalescent COVID-19.

The J gene is TRBJ1-2, the V gene TRBV5-5; D is perhaps TRBD1 (5 bases). The CDR3 is 13 residues long. The germline V and J ends were trimmed by 3 bases and 13 bases, with 19 bases remaining between them. CDR1 and CDR2 (germline): SGHKS, YYEKEE (reference sequence). CDR3 loop: CASSSGGALVGTF. The CDR3 region has the DNA TGTGCCAGCAGCTCCGGAGGGGCACTCGTAGGCACCTTC. The variable domain in full, with the rest retrieved from reference TRBV5-5 and TRBJ1-2, is DAGVTQSPTHLIKTRGQQVTLRCSPISGHKSVSWYQQVLGQGPQFIFQYYEKEERGRGNFPDRFSARQFPNYSSELNVNALLLGDSALYLCASSSGGALVGTFGSGTRLTVV.

In DNA form, the CDR3 reads TGTGCCAGCAGTCAAACAGGGGATTGGACTGAAGCTTTCTTT. Protein sequence: CASSQTGDWTEAFF. V gene TRBV6-5 combines with J gene TRBJ1-1; 7 bases map to TRBD1. With V trimmed by 5 bases and J by 5 bases, 8 bases remained unmatched. In germline, CDR1 is MNHEY, CDR2 SVGAGI. This CDR3 has 14 residues.

Only one count was recorded for this clone. V usage is TRBV30 and J usage is TRBJ2-7; TRBD1 matches 10 bases. V gave up 5 bases and J gave up 4 bases; unmatched junction bases: 14. Germline V gene data show CDR1 as GTSNPN and CDR2 as SVGIG (reference sequence). The CDR3 is 16 amino acids. CDR3 DNA sequence: TGTGCCTGGGAGAATGGGTGGGGGACAGGGGAGTACGAGCAGTACTTC. It yields the protein CAWENGWGTGEYEQYF.

V gene TRBV19 combines with J gene TRBJ2-1; D might be TRBD2 (6 bases). Trimming shortened V by 6 bases and J by 7 bases, and 13 bases separated the two germline ends. CDR3 size: 13 residues. Germline CDR1 LNHDA, CDR2 SQIVND (reference sequence). CDR3 amino acids: CASRLYGGNEQFF. In nucleotides, the CDR3 is TGTGCCAGTAGATTATATGGAGGGAATGAGCAGTTCTTC.

With respect to this clone: The junction and the germline gene differ at one end; a read error may be behind it. The genes are TRBV5-4 and TRBJ2-5, with D possibly being TRBD2 (5 bases). This CDR3 is 15 amino acids long. Germline loops: CDR1 SGHNT, CDR2 YYREEE (reference sequence). The CDR3 protein is CASSFLGLNQETQYF. The CDR3 DNA follows: TGTGCCAGCAGCTTTCTTGGACTCAACCAGGAGACCCAGTACTTC.

V is TRBV2 and J is TRBJ2-1; 10 nucleotides line up with TRBD1. Germline loops: CDR1 SNHLY, CDR2 FYNNEI. Trimming took 6 bases from V and 4 from J; bases not matched to a gene: 6. There are 15 residues in the CDR3. The CDR3 is CASRMDRGSYNEQFF. The CDR3 DNA reads TGTGCCAGCAGGATGGACAGGGGGAGTTACAATGAGCAGTTCTTC.

The chain has TRBV30 and TRBJ1-1; the D is unclear. The V end was cut by 0 bases, the J end by 4 bases, with 9 bases between. This CDR3 has 13 residues. Germline loops: CDR1 GTSNPN, CDR2 SVGIG (reference sequence). The CDR3 DNA reads TGTGCCTGGAGTGTGGCGAGGAGCACTGAAGCTTTCTTT. It translates to CAWSVARSTEAFF.

The rearrangement joins TRBV3-1 (or the pseudogene TRBV3-2) to TRBJ2-3; D possibly corresponds to TRBD2 (6 bases). V was pared by 0 bases and J by 0 bases, with 13 bases between. Germline values: CDR1 LGHDT, CDR2 YNNKEL (reference sequence). The CDR3 runs to 17 residues. The CDR3 coding sequence is TGTGCCAGCAGCCAAGACGCGGGGCGATCTAGCACAGATACGCAGTATTTT. This sequence encodes CASSQDAGRSSTDTQYF.

The chain joins TRBV5-4 to TRBJ1-1; TRBD1 matches 10 bases. The CDR3 length is 13 residues. Losses at the gene ends were 6 bases for V and 10 bases for J; bases not matched to a gene: 9. CDR1 and CDR2 from the germline V gene are SGHNT and YYREEE (reference sequence). CDR3: CASTVDRGRRAFF. As DNA, the CDR3 is TGTGCCAGCACCGTAGACAGGGGGCGCAGAGCTTTCTTT.

The chain links TRBV11-2 to TRBJ2-4; D is possibly TRBD2 (7 bases). The ends were cut back, 1 base at V and 2 bases at J, with 21 bases in the middle. This CDR3 has 19 amino acids. CDR1 and CDR2 from the germline V gene are SGHAT and FQNNGV. The CDR3 DNA reads as TGTGCCAGCAGCTTAGCGATCAAGGGGGGGAGTCGGACCAAAAACATTCAGTACTTC. Translated, it gives CASSLAIKGGSRTKNIQYF.

This chain links TRBV6-5 with TRBJ1-1; D gene ambiguous. The V end was cut by 9 bases, the J end by 0 bases, with 11 bases between. Germline V gene sequence: CDR1 MNHEY, CDR2 SVGAGI. The CDR3 extends over 13 amino acids. CDR3 sequence (DNA): TGTGCCAGTCAGGCCCATATGAACACTGAAGCTTTCTTT. Protein: CASQAHMNTEAFF.

The chain uses TRBV6-2 or TRBV6-3 and TRBJ2-7; perhaps TRBD1 as D (6 bases). Per germline, CDR1 MNHEY and CDR2 SVGEGT. The CDR3 runs to 17 residues. V lost 2 bases and J 2 bases, leaving 19 bases between the germline ends. Here the CDR3 DNA reads TGTGCCAGCAGTTACCCCGTGCAACAGGGCCCCACCTACGAGCAGTACTTC. It codes for CASSYPVQQGPTYEQYF.